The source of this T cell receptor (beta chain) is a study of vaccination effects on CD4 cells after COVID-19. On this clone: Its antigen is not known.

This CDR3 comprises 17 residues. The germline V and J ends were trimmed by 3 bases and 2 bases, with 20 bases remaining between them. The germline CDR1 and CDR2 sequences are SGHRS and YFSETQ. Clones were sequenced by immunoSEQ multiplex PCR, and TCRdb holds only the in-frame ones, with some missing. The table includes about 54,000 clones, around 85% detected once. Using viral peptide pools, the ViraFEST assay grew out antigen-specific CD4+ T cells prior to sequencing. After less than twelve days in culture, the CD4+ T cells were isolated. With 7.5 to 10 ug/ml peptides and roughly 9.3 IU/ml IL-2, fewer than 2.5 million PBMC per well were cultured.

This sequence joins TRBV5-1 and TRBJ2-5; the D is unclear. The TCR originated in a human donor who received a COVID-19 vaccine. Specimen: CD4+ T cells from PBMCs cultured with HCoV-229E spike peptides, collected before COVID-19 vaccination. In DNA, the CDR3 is TGCGCCAGCAGCTACCGCGAGATGGAGAAGGCTCAAGAGACCCAGTACTTC. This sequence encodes CASSYREMEKAQETQYF.